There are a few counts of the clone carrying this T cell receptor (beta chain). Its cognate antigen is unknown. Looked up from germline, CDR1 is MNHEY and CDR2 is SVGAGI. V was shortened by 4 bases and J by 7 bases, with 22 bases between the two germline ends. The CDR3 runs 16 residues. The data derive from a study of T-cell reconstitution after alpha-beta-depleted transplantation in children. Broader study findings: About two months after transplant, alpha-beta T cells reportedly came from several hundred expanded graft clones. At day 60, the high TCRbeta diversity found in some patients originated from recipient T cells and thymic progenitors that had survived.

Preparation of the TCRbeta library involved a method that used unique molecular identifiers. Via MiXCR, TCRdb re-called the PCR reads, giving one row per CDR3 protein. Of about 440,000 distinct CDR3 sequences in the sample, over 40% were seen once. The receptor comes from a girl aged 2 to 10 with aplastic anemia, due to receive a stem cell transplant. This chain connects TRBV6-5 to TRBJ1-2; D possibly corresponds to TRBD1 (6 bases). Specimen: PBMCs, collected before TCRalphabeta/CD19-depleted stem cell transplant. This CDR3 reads CASSWAGQFDYGGYTF. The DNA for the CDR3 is TGTGCCAGCAGTTGGGCAGGACAGTTCGACTATGGTGGCTACACCTTC.